This record concerns one T cell receptor beta chain sequence. In the authors' methods: Amplified reference gene primers provided the basis for estimating nucleated cell counts. Here immunoSEQ multiplex PCR was the method, and the copy in TCRdb shows in-frame clones only, minus some. The D gene and trimming were derived from the DNA, and the V and J assignments and clone size from that table. Among about 250,000 clones listed, 85% were seen once. The data were obtained in a study of blood T cell repertoires in COVID-19. The CDR3 sequence is 13 residues long. Germline loops: CDR1 GTSNPN, CDR2 SVGIG (reference sequence). V was shortened by 8 bases and J by 2 bases, with 13 bases between the two germline ends.

Sequenced input: PBMCs or T cells enriched from blood (not recorded which). This clonotype originated in a woman in her forties or fifties with acute COVID-19. The chain has TRBV30 and TRBJ1-3; possibly TRBD1 for D (5 bases). The DNA of the CDR3 is TGTGCCGGCAGGGCGTCGACTGGAAACACCATATATTTT. As protein: CAGRASTGNTIYF.